This T cell receptor (beta chain) comes out of a study of T cells in women clearing cervical HPV infection (dated by TCRdb to between 2017 and 2018). About the full investigation: The cases were some 27 women with histologically confirmed HPV16-related CIN3 or worse, and 2 of these cases were invasive cancers. The controls were around 25 women whose single incident HPV16 infection cleared within 12 months with no development of precancer or cancer. Blood from cases was collected at the visit where the lesion was first found, while blood from controls was collected once the infection could no longer be detected. Among cases, blood sampling occurred a median of about 150 days after lesion detection, with an interquartile range of roughly 85 to 200 days. HLA typing was available for only a few women, so HLA type could not be excluded as a confounder. An exploratory proof-of-principle case-control study, nested within the Guanacaste HPV Natural History Study in Costa Rica, was conducted to compare TCR repertoires across cervical HPV16 outcomes. Cases and controls were matched on year of sample collection and on age within five years. A median age of approximately 30 years was observed in cases versus roughly 38 in controls, and no significant differences in baseline characteristics were found. The parent cohort enrolled 10,049 women aged 18 or older in Guanacaste, Costa Rica, in about 1993 to 1994 and followed the women for 6 to 7 years. As quality controls, five blinded duplicates were added to each group, bringing the total to roughly 60 samples made up of some 50 participants and around 10 replicates.

Results and caveats for the whole study, not just this receptor: Lower TRBV6-7 relative abundance was observed in cases than in controls (around 0.1% versus 0.15%; Bonferroni P = 0.0008). By combining richness with V gene abundances, random forest classifiers separated cases from controls with an estimated AUC of about 0.83. The cross-sectional design could not show whether associations preceded infection or resulted from it; effector/memory subsets and HPV-specific T cells were not isolated. Because T-cell numbers per sample were unknown, differences in richness could reflect varying T-cell content rather than repertoire biology. TCR repertoire richness was significantly higher in CIN3+ cases than in controls across sequencing depths, while evenness did not differ.

As regards this clone: Its antigen specificity is not known. The read finishes 3 residues shy of the CDR3 end, and the germline J gene is used to complete it.

TCR beta CDR3 regions were amplified by multiplex PCR from an average of about 1.1 ug genomic DNA per sample using the immunoSEQ assay. To correct primer bias, the assay used a complete synthetic TCR repertoire to set an amplification baseline. The amplicons were sequenced using the Illumina platform. As for how the authors treated the data: Sequences were error-corrected by clustering with frequency ratios and a modified nearest-neighbor algorithm and were then analyzed in the immunoSEQ Analyzer with IMGT gene definitions. At each rarefaction depth, TCR richness and evenness were averaged over 20 rarefaction repeats, and samples with fewer sequences than the depth were excluded. Wilcoxon rank sum tests with FDR correction were used to compare relative abundances of V, D and J genes between the groups. Blinded duplicates gave an intraclass correlation of around 96% for TCR richness and an average of around 76% across some 69 gene segments. Sourced from immuneACCESS, this table was stored by TCRdb with only in-frame sequences that have V and J called. A share of the clones is absent; for the studies checked, an unresolved V gene accounts for under half, and the remainder has no known explanation. The V and J calls and the clone size are those of that table, but D and trimming were determined from the DNA. This sample's table lists about 40,000 clones. Jointly, the top ten make up under 7% of the sample.

V is trimmed back by 1 base and J by 1 base, and the junction contains 14 bases that no gene match accounts for. The CDR3 has 19 amino acids, counting the end cysteine and phenylalanine. Only the CDR3 bases that were read are kept: 48 of them, in frame from base 1. CDR1 is given as SGHTA and CDR2 as FQGTGA, both from the germline V gene. Every participant had a single incident cervical HPV16 infection, and prevalent HPV16 infections were excluded. Cervical HPV DNA was detected by MY09/MY11 PCR and genotyped by dot-blot hybridization. Approximately 15 mL of heparinized blood were centrifuged, and the buffy coat was aliquoted, frozen at -30°C, then stored at -80°C. QIAGEN kits were used to extract genomic DNA from the buffy coat specimens.

The sequence was collected from a woman aged 18 to 75 with a cervical HPV16 infection that either progressed to CIN3+ or cleared (not recorded which). This chain joins TRBV7-3 to TRBJ2-3, with 7 middle bases fitting TRBD2. The sequencing input was blood buffy coat. The CDR3 DNA, read in part, is TGTGCCAGCAGCTTAAGACGGGGGATGCGTCGGGGGGGCACAGATACG. Translated, it reads CASSLRRGMRRGGTDT. The complete CDR3 reads CASSLRRGMRRGGTDTQYF.